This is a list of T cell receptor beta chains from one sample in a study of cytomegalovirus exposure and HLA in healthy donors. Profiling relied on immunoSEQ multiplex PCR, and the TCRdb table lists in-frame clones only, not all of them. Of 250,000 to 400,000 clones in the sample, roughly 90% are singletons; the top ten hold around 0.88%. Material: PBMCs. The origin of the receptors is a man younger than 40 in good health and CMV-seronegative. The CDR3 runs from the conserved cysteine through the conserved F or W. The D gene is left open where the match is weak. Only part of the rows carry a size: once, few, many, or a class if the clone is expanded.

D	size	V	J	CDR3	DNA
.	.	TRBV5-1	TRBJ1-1	CASSLRGAGDTEAFF	TGCGCCAGCAGCTTACGGGGGGCGGGAGACACTGAAGCTTTCTTT
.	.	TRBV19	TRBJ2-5	CASSARLQETQYF	TGTGCCAGTAGTGCCCGACTACAAGAGACCCAGTACTTC
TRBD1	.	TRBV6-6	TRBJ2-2	CASRDRGRDTGELFF	TGTGCCAGCAGAGACAGGGGGCGCGACACCGGGGAGCTGTTTTTT
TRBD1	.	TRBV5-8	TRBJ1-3	CASSLWGWGQGADNTIYF	TGTGCCAGCAGCTTGTGGGGCTGGGGGCAGGGGGCCGACAACACCATATATTTT
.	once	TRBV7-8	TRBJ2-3	CASSLVPGRGSTDTQYF	TGTGCCAGCAGCTTAGTCCCCGGCAGGGGTAGCACAGATACGCAGTATTTT
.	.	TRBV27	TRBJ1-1	CASSSGGATEAFF	TGTGCCAGCAGTTCCGGGGGGGCGACTGAAGCTTTCTTT
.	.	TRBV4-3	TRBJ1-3	CASSQDLRKVPGNTIYF	TGCGCCAGCAGCCAAGATCTGAGGAAAGTTCCTGGAAACACCATATATTTT
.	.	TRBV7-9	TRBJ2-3	CASSQQPDTQYF	TGTGCCAGCAGCCAACAGCCAGATACGCAGTATTTT
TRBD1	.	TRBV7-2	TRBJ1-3	CASSFSGTGGSGNTIYF	TGTGCCAGCAGCTTCTCCGGGACAGGGGGCTCTGGAAACACCATATATTTT
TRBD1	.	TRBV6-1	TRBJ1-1	CASRKGGQGFAFF	TGTGCCAGCAGAAAAGGTGGACAGGGCTTCGCTTTCTTT
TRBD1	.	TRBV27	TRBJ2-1	CASSPQPQGPLYNEQFF	TGTGCCAGCAGTCCCCAGCCACAGGGGCCGCTGTACAATGAGCAGTTCTTC
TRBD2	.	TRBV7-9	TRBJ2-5	CASSSDGGRETQYF	TGTGCCAGCAGTTCGGACGGGGGGAGGGAGACCCAGTACTTC
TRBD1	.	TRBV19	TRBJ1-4	CASSLPGQGIEKLFF	TGTGCCAGTAGTCTACCGGGACAGGGGATTGAAAAACTGTTTTTT
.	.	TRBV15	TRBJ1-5	CATSRDRAQPQHF	TGTGCCACCAGCAGAGACAGGGCTCAGCCCCAGCATTTT
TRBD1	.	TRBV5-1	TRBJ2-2	CASSLTGGAGELFF	TGCGCCAGCAGCTTGACAGGGGGCGCCGGGGAGCTGTTTTTT
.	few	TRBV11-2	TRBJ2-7	CASSFNIATGVMYEQYF	TGTGCCAGCAGCTTTAATATCGCGACAGGTGTTATGTACGAGCAGTACTTC
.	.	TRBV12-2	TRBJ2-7	CASRLADLNSGTGDSYEQYF	TGTGCAAGTCGCTTAGCGGACCTGAATTCCGGGACAGGGGACTCCTACGAGCAGTACTTC
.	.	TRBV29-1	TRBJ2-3	CSVDREGTDTQYF	TGCAGCGTTGACAGGGAGGGCACAGATACGCAGTATTTT